This T cell receptor beta chain derives from a study of shared T cell receptors in the human thymus. The repertoire was sequenced with immunoSEQ multiplex PCR; TCRdb's copy has only in-frame clones and lacks some. The table shows hundreds of thousands of clones, with around 89% occurring only once. Germline V lookup: CDR1 KGHSH, CDR2 LQKENI. The CDR3 consists of 16 residues. V lost 2 bases to trimming and J lost 4 bases; unmatched junction nucleotides: 6. This sample was shared with a second study, whose subject was human thymus T cells. Per that paper: Thymic material originated from resections removed in the course of corrective heart surgery. Among thymic and blood repertoires, usage of V and J genes appeared biased.

The receptor's source is a boy under three years old with a congenital heart defect. Sequencing was done on a sample of thymocytes. V usage is TRBV18 and J usage is TRBJ2-2; 8 bases align to TRBD1. DNA of the CDR3: TGTGCCAGCTCACCAAGAGGACAGGGTAGCACCGGGGAGCTGTTTTTT. Translating it yields CASSPRGQGSTGELFF.